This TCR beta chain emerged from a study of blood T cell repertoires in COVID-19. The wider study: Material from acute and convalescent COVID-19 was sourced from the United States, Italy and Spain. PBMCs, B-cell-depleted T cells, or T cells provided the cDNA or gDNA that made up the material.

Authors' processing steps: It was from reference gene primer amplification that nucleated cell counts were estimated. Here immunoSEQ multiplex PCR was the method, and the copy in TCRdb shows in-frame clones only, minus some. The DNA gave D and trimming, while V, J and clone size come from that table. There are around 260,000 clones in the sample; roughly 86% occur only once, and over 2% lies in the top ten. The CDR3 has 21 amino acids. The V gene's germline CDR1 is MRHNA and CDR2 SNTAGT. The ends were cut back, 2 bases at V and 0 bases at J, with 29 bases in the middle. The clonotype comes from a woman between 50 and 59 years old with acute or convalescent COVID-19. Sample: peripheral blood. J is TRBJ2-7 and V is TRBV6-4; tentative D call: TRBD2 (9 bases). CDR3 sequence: CASSDVHRGSGRRSSSYEQYF. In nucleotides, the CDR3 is TGTGCCAGCAGTGACGTCCACAGGGGGAGCGGGAGGCGAAGTAGCTCCTACGAGCAGTACTTC.